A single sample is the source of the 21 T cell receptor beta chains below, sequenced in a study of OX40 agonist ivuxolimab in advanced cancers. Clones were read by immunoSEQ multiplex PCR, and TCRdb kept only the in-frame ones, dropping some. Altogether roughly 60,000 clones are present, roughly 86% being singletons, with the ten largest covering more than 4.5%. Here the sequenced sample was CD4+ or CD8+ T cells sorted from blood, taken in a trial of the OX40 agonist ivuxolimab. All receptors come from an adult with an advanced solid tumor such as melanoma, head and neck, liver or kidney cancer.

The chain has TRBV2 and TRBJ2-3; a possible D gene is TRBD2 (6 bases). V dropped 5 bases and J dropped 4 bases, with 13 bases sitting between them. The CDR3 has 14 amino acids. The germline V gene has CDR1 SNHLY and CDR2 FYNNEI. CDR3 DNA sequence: TGTGCCAGCAGTTTCTCTAGCGTTTCAGATACGCAGTATTTT. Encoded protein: CASSFSSVSDTQYF.

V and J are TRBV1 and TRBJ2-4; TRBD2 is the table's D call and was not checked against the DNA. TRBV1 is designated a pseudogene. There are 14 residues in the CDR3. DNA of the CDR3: TGCACCAGCTCTGGCGGCCCCCGCAAAAACATTCAGTACTTC. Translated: CTSSGGPRKNIQYF.

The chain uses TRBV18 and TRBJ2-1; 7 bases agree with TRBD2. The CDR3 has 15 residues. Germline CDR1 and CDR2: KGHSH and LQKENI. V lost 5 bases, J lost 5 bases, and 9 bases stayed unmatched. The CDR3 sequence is CASSTGLAENNEQFF. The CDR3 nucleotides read TGTGCCAGCTCAACGGGCCTAGCGGAAAACAATGAGCAGTTCTTC.

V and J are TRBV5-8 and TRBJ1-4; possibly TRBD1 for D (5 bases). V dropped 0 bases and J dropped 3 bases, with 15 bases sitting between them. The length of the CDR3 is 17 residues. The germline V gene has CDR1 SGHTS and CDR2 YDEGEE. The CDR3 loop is CASSLGRFWGANEKLFF. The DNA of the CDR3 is TGTGCCAGCAGCTTGGGGCGGTTCTGGGGGGCTAATGAAAAACTGTTTTTT.

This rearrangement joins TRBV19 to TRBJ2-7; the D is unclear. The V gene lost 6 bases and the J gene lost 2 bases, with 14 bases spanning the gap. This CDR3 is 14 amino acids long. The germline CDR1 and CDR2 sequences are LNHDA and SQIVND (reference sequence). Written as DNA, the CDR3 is TGTGCCAGTAGCCCGCAGGCTACTCCCTACGAGCAGTACTTC. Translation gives CASSPQATPYEQYF.

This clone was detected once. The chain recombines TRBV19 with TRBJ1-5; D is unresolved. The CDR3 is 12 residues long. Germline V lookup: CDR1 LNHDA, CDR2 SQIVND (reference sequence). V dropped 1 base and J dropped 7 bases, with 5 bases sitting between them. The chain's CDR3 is CASSIGGQPQHF. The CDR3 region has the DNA TGTGCCAGTAGTATAGGAGGGCAGCCCCAGCATTTT.

This chain's CDR3 is CASSLGLAEYNEQFF. In nucleotides, the CDR3 is TGTGCCAGCAGCTTAGGACTAGCGGAGTACAATGAGCAGTTCTTC. The rearrangement links TRBV11-2 to TRBJ2-1; TRBD2 aligns across 9 bases. CDR3 length: 15 residues. In germline, CDR1 is SGHAT, CDR2 FQNNGV. J gave up 4 bases and V 1 base, and 2 bases lay outside the gene matches.

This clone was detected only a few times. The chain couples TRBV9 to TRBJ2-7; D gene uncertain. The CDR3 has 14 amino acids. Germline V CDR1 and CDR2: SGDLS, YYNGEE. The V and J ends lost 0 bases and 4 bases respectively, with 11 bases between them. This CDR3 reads CASSVGFSRYEQYF. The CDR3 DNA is TGTGCCAGCAGCGTAGGCTTTTCACGTTACGAGCAGTACTTC.

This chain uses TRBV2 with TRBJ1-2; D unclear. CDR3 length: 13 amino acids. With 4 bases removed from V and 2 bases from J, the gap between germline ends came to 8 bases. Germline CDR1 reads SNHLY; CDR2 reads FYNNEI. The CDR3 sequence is CASSVGQNYGYTF. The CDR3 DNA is TGTGCCAGCAGTGTGGGTCAGAACTATGGCTACACCTTC. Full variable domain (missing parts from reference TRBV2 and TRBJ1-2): EPEVTQTPSHQVTQMGQEVILRCVPISNHLYFYWYRQILGQKVEFLVSFYNNEISEKSEIFDDQFSVERPDGSNFTLKIRSTKLEDSAMYFCASSVGQNYGYTFGSGTRLTVV.

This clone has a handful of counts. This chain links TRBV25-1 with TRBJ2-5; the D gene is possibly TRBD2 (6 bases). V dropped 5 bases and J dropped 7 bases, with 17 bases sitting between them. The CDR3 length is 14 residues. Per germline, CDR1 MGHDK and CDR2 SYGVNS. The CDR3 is CASSPRALGGTQYF. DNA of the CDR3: TGTGCCAGCAGTCCTCGGGCTTTGGGGGGGACCCAGTACTTC.

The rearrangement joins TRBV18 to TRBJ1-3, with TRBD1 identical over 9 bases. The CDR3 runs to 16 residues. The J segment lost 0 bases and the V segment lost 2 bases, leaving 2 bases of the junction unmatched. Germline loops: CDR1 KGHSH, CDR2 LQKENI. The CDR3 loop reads CASSPSTGGSGNTIYF. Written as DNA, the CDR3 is TGTGCCAGCTCACCATCGACAGGGGGCTCTGGAAACACCATATATTTT.

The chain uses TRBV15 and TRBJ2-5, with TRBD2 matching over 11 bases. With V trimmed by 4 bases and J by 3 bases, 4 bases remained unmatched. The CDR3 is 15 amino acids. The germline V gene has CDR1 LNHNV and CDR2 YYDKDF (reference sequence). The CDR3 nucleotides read TGTGCCACCAGCAATAGCGGGAGGGCCGAAGAGACCCAGTACTTC. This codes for CATSNSGRAEETQYF.

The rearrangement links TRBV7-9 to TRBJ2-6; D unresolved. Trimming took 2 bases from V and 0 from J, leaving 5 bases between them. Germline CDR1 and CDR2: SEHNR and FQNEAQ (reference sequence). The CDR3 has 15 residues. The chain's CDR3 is CASSLSGSGANVLTF. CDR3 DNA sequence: TGTGCCAGCAGCTTATCGGGCTCTGGGGCCAACGTCCTGACTTTC.

CDR3 loop: CASSSGGSSGFNEQFF. For the CDR3, the DNA is TGCGCCAGCAGCTCCGGGGGTTCTAGCGGATTTAATGAGCAGTTCTTC. The rearrangement links TRBV5-1 to TRBJ2-1; 7 bases agree with TRBD2. Germline values: CDR1 SGHRS, CDR2 YFSETQ. V trimming: 3 bases; J trimming: 7 bases; junction bases outside the gene matches: 13. The CDR3 spans 16 residues.

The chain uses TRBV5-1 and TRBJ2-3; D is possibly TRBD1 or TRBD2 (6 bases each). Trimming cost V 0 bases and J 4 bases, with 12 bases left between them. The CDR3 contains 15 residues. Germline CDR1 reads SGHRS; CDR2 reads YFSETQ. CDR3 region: CASSLASGAADTQYF. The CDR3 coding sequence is TGCGCCAGCAGCTTGGCGTCGGGGGCCGCAGATACGCAGTATTTT.

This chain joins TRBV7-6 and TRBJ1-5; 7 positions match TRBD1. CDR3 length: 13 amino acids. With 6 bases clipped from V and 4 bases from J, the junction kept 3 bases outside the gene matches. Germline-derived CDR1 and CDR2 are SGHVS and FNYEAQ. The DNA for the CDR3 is TGTGCCAGCAGTGGGACAGCAAATCAGCCCCAGCATTTT. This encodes CASSGTANQPQHF.

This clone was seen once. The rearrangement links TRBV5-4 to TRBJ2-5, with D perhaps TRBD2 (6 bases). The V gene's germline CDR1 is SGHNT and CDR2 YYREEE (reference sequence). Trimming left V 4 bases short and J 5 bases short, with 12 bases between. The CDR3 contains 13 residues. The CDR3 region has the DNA TGTGCCAGCAGCCCTCCGGGAGAGGAGACCCAGTACTTC. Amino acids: CASSPPGEETQYF.

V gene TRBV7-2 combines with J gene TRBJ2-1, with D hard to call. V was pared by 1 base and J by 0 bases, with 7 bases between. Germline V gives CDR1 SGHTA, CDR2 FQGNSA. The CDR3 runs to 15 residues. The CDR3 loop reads CASSLVSSSYNEQFF. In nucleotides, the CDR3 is TGTGCCAGCAGCTTAGTGTCTAGCTCCTACAATGAGCAGTTCTTC.

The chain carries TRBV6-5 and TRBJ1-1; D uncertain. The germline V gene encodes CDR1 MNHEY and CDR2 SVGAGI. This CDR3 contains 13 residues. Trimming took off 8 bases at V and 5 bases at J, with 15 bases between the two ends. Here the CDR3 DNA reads TGTGCCAGCCGGTCGATGACGGGTACTGAAGCTTTCTTT. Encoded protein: CASRSMTGTEAFF.

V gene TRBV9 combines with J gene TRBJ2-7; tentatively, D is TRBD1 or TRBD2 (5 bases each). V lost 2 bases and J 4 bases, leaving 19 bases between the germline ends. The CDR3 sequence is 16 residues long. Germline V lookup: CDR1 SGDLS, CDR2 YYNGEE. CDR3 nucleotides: TGTGCCAGCAGCGTCGGGGCCTCGACTGATAAATACGAGCAGTACTTC. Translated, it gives CASSVGASTDKYEQYF.

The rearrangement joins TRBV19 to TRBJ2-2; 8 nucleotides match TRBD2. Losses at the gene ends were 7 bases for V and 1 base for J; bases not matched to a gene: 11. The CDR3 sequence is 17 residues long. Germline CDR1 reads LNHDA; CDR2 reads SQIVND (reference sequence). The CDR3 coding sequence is TGTGCCAGTATTCCGGGACTAGGGAGTTTGAACACCGGGGAGCTGTTTTTT. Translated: CASIPGLGSLNTGELFF.